This record looks at one T cell receptor beta chain sequence and its context. What it recognizes is unknown. One end of the junction does not line up with germline, which may come from a read error. This specimen comes from a study of response to subunit inactivated influenza vaccine. General study points: A suggestion made by the authors is that each seasonal influenza vaccination recruits few new T cells.

The V gene's germline CDR1 is SGHRS and CDR2 YFSETQ. The length of the CDR3 is 13 residues. MiXCR was run by TCRdb on the RT-PCR reads, yielding one entry per CDR3 protein. The sample has around 790,000 distinct CDR3 sequences; about 20% are singletons. The source is a man aged 50 to 59 who received an inactivated influenza vaccine. Specimen: PBMCs from blood, collected 4 to 6 days after vaccination. V usage is TRBV5-1 and J usage is TRBJ2-7, with 7 bases identical to TRBD1. CDR3 nucleotide sequence: TGCGCCAGCAGCCCGGACAGGCTTTACGAGCAGCACTTC. This encodes CASSPDRLYEQHF.